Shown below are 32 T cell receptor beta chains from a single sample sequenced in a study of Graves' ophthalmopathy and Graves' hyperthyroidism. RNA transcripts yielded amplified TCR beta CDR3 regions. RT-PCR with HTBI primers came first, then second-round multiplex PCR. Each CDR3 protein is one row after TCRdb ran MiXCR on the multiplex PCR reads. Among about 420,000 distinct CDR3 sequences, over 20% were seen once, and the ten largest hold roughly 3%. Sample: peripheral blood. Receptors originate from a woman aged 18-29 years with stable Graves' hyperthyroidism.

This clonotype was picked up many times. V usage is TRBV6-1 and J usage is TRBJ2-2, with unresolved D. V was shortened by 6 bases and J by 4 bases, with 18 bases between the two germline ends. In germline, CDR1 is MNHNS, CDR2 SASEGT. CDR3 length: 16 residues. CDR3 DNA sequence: TGTGCCAGCAGAACCGGCAGTAGGCAAGTCACCGGGGAGCTGTTTTTT. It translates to CASRTGSRQVTGELFF.

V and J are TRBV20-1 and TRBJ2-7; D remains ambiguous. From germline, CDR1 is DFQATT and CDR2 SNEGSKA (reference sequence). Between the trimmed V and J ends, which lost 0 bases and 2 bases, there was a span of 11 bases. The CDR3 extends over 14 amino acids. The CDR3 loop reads CSARDYQPPYEQYF. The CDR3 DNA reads TGCAGTGCTAGAGATTACCAGCCCCCCTACGAGCAGTACTTC.

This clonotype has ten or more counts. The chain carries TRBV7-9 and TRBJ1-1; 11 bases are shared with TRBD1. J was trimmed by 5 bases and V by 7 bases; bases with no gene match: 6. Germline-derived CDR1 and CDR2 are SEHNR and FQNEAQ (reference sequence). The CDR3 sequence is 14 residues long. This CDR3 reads CASTLDRGQTEAFF. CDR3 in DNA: TGTGCCAGCACCTTGGACAGGGGGCAGACTGAAGCTTTCTTT.

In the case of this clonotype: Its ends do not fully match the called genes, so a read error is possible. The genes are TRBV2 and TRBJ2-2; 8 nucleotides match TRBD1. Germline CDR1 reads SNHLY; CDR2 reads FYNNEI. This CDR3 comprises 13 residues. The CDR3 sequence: CASRRTGTGELWF. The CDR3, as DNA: TGTGCCAGCAGACGGACAGGGACCGGGGAGCTGTGGTTT.

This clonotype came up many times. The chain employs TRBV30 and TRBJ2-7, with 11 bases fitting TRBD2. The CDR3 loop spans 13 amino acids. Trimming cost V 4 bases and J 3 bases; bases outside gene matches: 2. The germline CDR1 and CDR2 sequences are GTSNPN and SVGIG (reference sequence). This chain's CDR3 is CAWILAGGYEQYF. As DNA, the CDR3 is TGTGCCTGGATCCTAGCGGGAGGCTACGAGCAGTACTTC.

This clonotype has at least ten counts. This chain's CDR3 is CSVGSGGSISYEQYF. CDR3 DNA: TGCAGTGTGGGATCTGGCGGATCCATCTCCTACGAGCAGTACTTC. The chain combines TRBV20-1 with TRBJ2-7; D uncertain. Between the trimmed V and J ends, which lost 7 bases and 0 bases, there was a span of 19 bases. Germline V gene sequence: CDR1 DFQATT, CDR2 SNEGSKA (reference sequence). CDR3 length: 15 amino acids.

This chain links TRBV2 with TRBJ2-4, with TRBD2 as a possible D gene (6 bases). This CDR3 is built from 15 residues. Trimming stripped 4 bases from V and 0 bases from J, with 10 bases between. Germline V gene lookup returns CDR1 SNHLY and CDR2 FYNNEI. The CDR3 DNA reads TGTGCCAGCAGTGGCGGGACCCTAGCCAAAAACATTCAGTACTTC. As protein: CASSGGTLAKNIQYF. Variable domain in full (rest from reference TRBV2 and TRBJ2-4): EPEVTQTPSHQVTQMGQEVILRCVPISNHLYFYWYRQILGQKVEFLVSFYNNEISEKSEIFDDQFSVERPDGSNFTLKIRSTKLEDSAMYFCASSGGTLAKNIQYFGAGTRLSVL.

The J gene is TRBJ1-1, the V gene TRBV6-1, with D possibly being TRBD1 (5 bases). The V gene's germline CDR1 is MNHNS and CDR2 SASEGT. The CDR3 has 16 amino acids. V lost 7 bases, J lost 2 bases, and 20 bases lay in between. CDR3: CASNEGPARINTEAFF. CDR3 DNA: TGTGCCAGCAACGAGGGGCCCGCAAGGATTAACACTGAAGCTTTCTTT.

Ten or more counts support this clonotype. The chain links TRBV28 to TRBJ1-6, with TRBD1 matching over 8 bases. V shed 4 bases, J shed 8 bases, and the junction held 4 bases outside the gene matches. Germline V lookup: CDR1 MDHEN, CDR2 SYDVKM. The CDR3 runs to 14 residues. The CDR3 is CASSSGQGDSPLHF. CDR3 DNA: TGTGCCAGCAGTTCAGGACAGGGAGATTCACCCCTCCACTTT.

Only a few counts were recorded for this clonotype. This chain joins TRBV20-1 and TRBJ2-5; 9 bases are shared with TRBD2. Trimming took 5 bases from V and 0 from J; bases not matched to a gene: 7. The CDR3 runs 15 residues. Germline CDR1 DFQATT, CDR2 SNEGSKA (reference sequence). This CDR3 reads CSALPAGGNQETQYF. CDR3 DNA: TGCAGTGCTCTACCAGCGGGAGGCAACCAAGAGACCCAGTACTTC.

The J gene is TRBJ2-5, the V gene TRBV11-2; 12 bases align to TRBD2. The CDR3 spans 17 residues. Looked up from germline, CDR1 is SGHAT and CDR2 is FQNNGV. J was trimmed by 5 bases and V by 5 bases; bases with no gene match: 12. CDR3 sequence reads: CASSHPRLAGVDETQYF. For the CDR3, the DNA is TGTGCCAGCAGCCATCCTCGACTAGCGGGGGTGGATGAGACCCAGTACTTC.

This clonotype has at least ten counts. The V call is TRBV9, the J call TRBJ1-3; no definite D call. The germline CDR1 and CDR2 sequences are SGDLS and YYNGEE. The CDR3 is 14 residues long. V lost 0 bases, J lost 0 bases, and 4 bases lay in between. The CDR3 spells CASSVEFSGNTIYF. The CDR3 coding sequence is TGTGCCAGCAGCGTAGAATTCTCTGGAAACACCATATATTTT. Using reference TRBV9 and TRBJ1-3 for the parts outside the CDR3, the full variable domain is DSGVTQTPKHLITATGQRVTLRCSPRSGDLSVYWYQQSLDQGLQFLIQYYNGEERAKGNILERFSAQQFPDLHSELNLSSLELGDSALYFCASSVEFSGNTIYFGEGSWLTVV.

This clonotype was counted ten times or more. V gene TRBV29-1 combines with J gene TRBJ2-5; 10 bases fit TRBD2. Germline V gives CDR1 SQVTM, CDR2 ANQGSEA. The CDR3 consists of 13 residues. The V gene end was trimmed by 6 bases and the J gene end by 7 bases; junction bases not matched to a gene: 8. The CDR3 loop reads CSVISSGSWTQYF. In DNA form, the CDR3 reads TGCAGCGTCATATCTAGCGGGAGTTGGACCCAGTACTTC.

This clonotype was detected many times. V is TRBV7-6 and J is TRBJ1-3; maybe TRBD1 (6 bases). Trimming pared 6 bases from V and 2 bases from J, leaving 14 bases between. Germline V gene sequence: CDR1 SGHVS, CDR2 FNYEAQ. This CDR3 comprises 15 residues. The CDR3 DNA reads TGTGCCAGCAGTACCTACAGGGAAACTGGAAACACCATATATTTT. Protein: CASSTYRETGNTIYF.

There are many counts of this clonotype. The DNA of the CDR3 is TGCAGTGCTAGAACGGTCTATGGCTACACCTTC. This sequence encodes CSARTVYGYTF. V gene TRBV20-1 combines with J gene TRBJ1-2; D not certain. Germline CDR1 reads DFQATT; CDR2 reads SNEGSKA (reference sequence). CDR3 length equals 11 residues. The V end lost 2 bases, the J end lost 4 bases, and 5 bases lay between the germline ends.

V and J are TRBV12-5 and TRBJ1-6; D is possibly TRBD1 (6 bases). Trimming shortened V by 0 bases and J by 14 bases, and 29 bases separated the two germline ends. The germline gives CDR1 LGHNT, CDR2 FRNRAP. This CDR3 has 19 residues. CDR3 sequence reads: CASGLVLPGQRGRARTLHF. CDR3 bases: TGTGCTAGTGGTTTGGTACTCCCGGGACAAAGGGGCAGGGCACGCACCCTCCACTTT.

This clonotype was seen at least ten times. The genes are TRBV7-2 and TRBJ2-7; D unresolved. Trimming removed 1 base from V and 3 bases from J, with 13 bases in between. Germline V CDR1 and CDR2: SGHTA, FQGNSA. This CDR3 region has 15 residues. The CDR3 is CASSLGAHRNYEQYF. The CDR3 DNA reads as TGTGCCAGCAGCTTAGGCGCCCATCGGAACTACGAGCAGTACTTC.

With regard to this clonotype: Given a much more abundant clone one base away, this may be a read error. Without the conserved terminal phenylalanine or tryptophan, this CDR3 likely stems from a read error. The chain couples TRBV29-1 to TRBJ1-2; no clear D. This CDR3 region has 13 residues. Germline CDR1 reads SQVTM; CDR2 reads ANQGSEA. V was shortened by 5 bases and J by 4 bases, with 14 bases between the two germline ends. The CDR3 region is CSVSTVRGYGYTY. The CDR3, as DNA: TGCAGCGTTTCTACCGTCCGGGGCTATGGCTACACCTAC.

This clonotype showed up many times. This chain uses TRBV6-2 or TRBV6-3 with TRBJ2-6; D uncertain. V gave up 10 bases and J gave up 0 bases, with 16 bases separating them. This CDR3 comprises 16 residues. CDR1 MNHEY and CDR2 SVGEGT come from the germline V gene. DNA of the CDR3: TGTGCCATCTCCTCGGGCAGCCCCTCTGGGGCCAACGTCCTGACTTTC. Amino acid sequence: CAISSGSPSGANVLTF.

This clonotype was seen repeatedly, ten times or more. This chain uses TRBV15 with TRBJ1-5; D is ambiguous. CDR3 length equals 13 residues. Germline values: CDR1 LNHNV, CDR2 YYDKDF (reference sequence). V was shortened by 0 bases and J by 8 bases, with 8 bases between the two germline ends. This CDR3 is CATSRDEDEPQHF. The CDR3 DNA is TGTGCCACCAGCAGAGACGAAGACGAGCCCCAGCATTTT.

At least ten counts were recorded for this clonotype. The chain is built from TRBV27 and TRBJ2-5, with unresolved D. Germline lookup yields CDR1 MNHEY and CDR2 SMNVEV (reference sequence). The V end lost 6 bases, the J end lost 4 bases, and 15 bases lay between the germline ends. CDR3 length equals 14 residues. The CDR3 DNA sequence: TGTGCCAGCAGCCAGACACTTTTGGGAGAGACCCAGTACTTC. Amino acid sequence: CASSQTLLGETQYF.

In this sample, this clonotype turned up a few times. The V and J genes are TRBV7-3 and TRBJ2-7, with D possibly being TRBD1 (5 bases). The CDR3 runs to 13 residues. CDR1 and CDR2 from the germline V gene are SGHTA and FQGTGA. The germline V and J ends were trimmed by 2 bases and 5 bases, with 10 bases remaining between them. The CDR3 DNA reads TGTGCCAGCAGCTTAGGTCCAGGGCACGAGCAGTACTTC. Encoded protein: CASSLGPGHEQYF.

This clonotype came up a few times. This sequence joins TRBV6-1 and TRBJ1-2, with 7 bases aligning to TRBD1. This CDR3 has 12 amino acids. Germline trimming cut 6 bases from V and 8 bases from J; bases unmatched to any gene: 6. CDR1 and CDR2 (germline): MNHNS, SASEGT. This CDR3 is CASSPDREGYTF. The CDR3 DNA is TGTGCCAGCAGCCCAGACAGGGAGGGCTACACCTTC.

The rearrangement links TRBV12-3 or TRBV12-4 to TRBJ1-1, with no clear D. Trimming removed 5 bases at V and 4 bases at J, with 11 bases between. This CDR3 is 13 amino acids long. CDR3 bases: TGTGCCAGCAGTCCACCGGCGGTCACTGAAGCTTTCTTT. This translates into CASSPPAVTEAFF.

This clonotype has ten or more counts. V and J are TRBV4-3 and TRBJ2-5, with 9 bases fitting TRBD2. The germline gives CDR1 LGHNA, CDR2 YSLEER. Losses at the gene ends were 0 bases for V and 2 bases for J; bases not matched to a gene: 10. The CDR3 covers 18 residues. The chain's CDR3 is CASSQDMSGLAQQETQYF. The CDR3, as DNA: TGCGCCAGCAGCCAAGATATGTCAGGACTAGCGCAACAAGAGACCCAGTACTTC.

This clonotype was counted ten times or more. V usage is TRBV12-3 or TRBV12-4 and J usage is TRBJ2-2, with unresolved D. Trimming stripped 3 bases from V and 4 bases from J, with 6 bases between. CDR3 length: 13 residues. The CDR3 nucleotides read TGTGCCAGCAGTTTGGGCCGCACCGGGGAGCTGTTTTTT. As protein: CASSLGRTGELFF.

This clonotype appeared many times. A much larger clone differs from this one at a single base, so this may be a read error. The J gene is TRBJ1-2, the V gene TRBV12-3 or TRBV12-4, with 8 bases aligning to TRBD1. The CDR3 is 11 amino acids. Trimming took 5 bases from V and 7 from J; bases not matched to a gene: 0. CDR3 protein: CASSDRGGYTF. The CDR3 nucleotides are TGTGCCAGCAGTGACAGGGGTGGCTACACCTTC.

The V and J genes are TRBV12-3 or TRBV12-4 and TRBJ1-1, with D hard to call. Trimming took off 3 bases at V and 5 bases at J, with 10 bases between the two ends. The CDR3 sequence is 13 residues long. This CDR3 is CASSFPWGTEAFF. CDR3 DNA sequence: TGTGCCAGCAGTTTCCCGTGGGGAACTGAAGCTTTCTTT.

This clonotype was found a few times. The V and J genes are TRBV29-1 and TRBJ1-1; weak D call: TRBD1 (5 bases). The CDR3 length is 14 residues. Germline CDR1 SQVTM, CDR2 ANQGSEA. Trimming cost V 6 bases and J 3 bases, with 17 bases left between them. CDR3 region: CSVTRGGSDTEAFF. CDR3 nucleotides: TGCAGCGTCACCCGGGGGGGGTCGGACACTGAAGCTTTCTTT.

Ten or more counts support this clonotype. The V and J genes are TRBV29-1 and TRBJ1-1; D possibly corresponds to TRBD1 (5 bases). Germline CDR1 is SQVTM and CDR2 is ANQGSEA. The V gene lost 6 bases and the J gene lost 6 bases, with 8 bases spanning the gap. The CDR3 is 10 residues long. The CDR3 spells CSVGLSEAFF. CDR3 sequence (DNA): TGCAGCGTGGGACTCTCTGAAGCTTTCTTT. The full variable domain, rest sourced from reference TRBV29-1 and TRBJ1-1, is SAVISQKPSRDICQRGTSLTIQCQVDSQVTMMFWYRQQPGQSLTLIATANQGSEATYESGFVIDKFPISRPNLTFSTLTVSNMSPEDSSIYLCSVGLSEAFFGQGTRLTVV.

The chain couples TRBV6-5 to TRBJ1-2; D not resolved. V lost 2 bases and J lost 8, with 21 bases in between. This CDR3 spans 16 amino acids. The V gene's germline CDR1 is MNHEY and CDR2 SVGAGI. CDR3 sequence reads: CASSYQRFSPQRGYTF. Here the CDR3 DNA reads TGTGCCAGCAGTTACCAACGGTTCAGCCCGCAGAGAGGCTACACCTTC.

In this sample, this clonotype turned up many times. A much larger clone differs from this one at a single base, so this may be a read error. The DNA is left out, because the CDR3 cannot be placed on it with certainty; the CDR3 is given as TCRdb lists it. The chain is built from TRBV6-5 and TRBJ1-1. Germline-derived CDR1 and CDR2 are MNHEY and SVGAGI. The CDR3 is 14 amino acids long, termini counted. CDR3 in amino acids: CASSSSGGYTEAFF.